Listed here are 24 T cell receptor beta chains from one sample, sequenced in a study of blood T cells in healthy people across ages. Combining a sample-barcoded 5' primer with a J-beta primer mix, a second PCR ran for roughly 7 to 12 cycles. TCRdb independently ran MiXCR on the 5' RACE reads; one entry per CDR3 protein. The table includes hundreds of thousands of distinct CDR3 sequences, around 30% detected once. The sequenced material came from blood. The receptor set was obtained from a woman over 75 in good health.

This clonotype showed up just once. The rearrangement joins TRBV6-2 or TRBV6-3 to TRBJ2-2; D possibly uses TRBD1 or TRBD2 (7 bases each). CDR1 and CDR2 (germline): MNHEY, SVGEGT. The V end lost 2 bases, the J end lost 6 bases, and 13 bases lay between the germline ends. The CDR3 is 15 amino acids. The CDR3 region is CASSYGRGRAGELFF. The CDR3 nucleotides are TGTGCCAGCAGTTACGGGAGGGGGCGCGCCGGGGAGCTGTTTTTT.

This clonotype was seen a handful of times. The rearrangement joins TRBV20-1 to TRBJ1-1; no clear D gene. The CDR3 runs 11 residues. V was cut by 5 bases and J by 5 bases, with 9 bases left in between. CDR1 is DFQATT, CDR2 SNEGSKA, per germline (reference sequence). CDR3 region: CSAPRTTEAFF. The DNA for the CDR3 is TGCAGTGCTCCGAGGACTACTGAAGCTTTCTTT.

The rearrangement joins TRBV30 to TRBJ2-1, with D unresolved. Trimming pared 6 bases from V and 4 bases from J, leaving 7 bases between. The CDR3 totals 11 residues. CDR1 GTSNPN and CDR2 SVGIG come from the germline V gene (reference sequence). The CDR3 coding sequence is TGTGCCTGCTTCCTGTACAATGAGCAGTTCTTC. Protein: CACFLYNEQFF. Looking up the rest from reference TRBV30 and TRBJ2-1 gives the full variable domain: SQTIHQWPATLVQPVGSPLSLECTVEGTSNPNLYWYRQAAGRGLQLLFYSVGIGQISSEVPQNLSASRPQDRQFILSSKKLLLSDSGFYLCACFLYNEQFFGPGTRLTVL.

This clonotype was observed a few times. It may be a read error: a sequence one base away is much more abundant. The rearrangement joins TRBV6-6 to TRBJ2-7; D may be TRBD2 (5 bases). Trimming shortened V by 9 bases and J by 7 bases, and 19 bases separated the two germline ends. The CDR3 is made up of 13 amino acids. CDR1 is MNHNY, CDR2 SVGAGI, per germline (reference sequence). The CDR3 DNA sequence: TGTGCCAGTTCGGGATATGGAGGCGGTGAGCAGTACTTC. Its translation is CASSGYGGGEQYF.

This clonotype was detected a few times. The chain links TRBV9 to TRBJ1-2; TRBD1 is a possible D gene (5 bases). The germline V and J ends were trimmed by 4 bases and 13 bases, with 26 bases remaining between them. Germline lookup yields CDR1 SGDLS and CDR2 YYNGEE. The CDR3 extends over 15 amino acids. Here the CDR3 reads CASSFLPGRGSEGTF. The CDR3, as DNA: TGTGCCAGCAGCTTCCTCCCGGGACGGGGGAGTGAAGGCACCTTC. The full variable domain, in which reference TRBV9 and TRBJ1-2 provide the parts outside the CDR3, is DSGVTQTPKHLITATGQRVTLRCSPRSGDLSVYWYQQSLDQGLQFLIQYYNGEERAKGNILERFSAQQFPDLHSELNLSSLELGDSALYFCASSFLPGRGSEGTFGSGTRLTVV.

This clonotype was picked up many times. The chain joins TRBV10-2 to TRBJ2-3; D unclear. From germline, CDR1 is WSHSY and CDR2 SAAADI. The ends were cut back, 3 bases at V and 4 bases at J, with 14 bases in the middle. CDR3 length: 15 amino acids. CDR3 nucleotide sequence: TGCGCCAGCAGTGAACCGGGTCTCGCGGCAGATACGCAGTATTTT. It is translated as CASSEPGLAADTQYF.

The genes are TRBV29-1 and TRBJ2-5; 10 bases fit TRBD2. The CDR3 is 15 amino acids. V lost 4 bases to trimming and J lost 5 bases; unmatched junction nucleotides: 10. CDR1 is SQVTM and CDR2 is ANQGSEA in the germline V gene. CDR3 in amino acids: CSVVSLAGARETQYF. The CDR3 DNA is TGCAGCGTTGTTAGTCTAGCGGGGGCCCGGGAGACCCAGTACTTC.

Many counts were recorded for this clonotype. CDR3 nucleotides: TGTGCCAGCAGTTTCCACGACAGGGGGCAAGAAGGCTACACCTTC. Protein product: CASSFHDRGQEGYTF. The V gene is TRBV27, the J gene TRBJ1-2; 10 bases are a match to TRBD1. V shed 3 bases, J shed 8 bases, and the junction held 9 bases outside the gene matches. Per the germline V gene, CDR1 is MNHEY and CDR2 is SMNVEV (reference sequence). The CDR3 spans 15 residues.

This clonotype showed up just a few times. J is TRBJ2-1 and V is TRBV4-1; the D gene could be TRBD1 or TRBD2 (5 bases each). Germline assignment: CDR1 MGHRA and CDR2 YSYEKL. With 4 bases removed from V and 7 bases from J, the gap between germline ends came to 14 bases. The CDR3 sequence is 14 residues long. CDR3 in DNA: TGCGCCAGCAGCCGCCCAAGGGGCGGGAATGAGCAGTTCTTC. Amino acids: CASSRPRGGNEQFF.

This clonotype was counted many times. This chain connects TRBV11-2 to TRBJ2-3, with 7 bases identical to TRBD2. V lost 5 bases to trimming and J lost 1 base; unmatched junction nucleotides: 6. Germline V gene data show CDR1 as SGHAT and CDR2 as FQNNGV. CDR3 length: 15 residues. CDR3 sequence (DNA): TGTGCCAGCAGCCCAAAGGGACTACGCACAGATACGCAGTATTTT. This encodes CASSPKGLRTDTQYF.

This clonotype appeared a few times. Just one base apart from a much larger clone, this may be a read error. The chain joins TRBV6-2 or TRBV6-3 to TRBJ2-7; D is uncertain. The germline CDR1 and CDR2 sequences are MNHEY and SVGEGT. V shed 0 bases and J shed 3 bases, with 9 bases lying between them. The CDR3 runs 14 residues. The DNA for the CDR3 is TGTGCCAGCAGTTACTCGTCCGGGCGCTACGAGCAGTACTTC. Translation: CASSYSSGRYEQYF.

This clonotype came up many times. J is TRBJ2-5 and V is TRBV4-3; the D gene is possibly TRBD2 (7 bases). Trimming left V 1 base short and J 4 bases short, with 16 bases between. Germline V lookup: CDR1 LGHNA, CDR2 YSLEER. CDR3 size: 16 residues. CDR3 sequence reads: CASSQGGGRGIETQYF. In DNA, the CDR3 is TGCGCCAGCAGCCAAGGGGGGGGGCGGGGTATAGAGACCCAGTACTTC.

This clonotype was detected a few times. The V and J genes are TRBV29-1 and TRBJ2-2; 8 bases agree with TRBD1. The CDR3 spans 15 residues. Trimming cost V 7 bases and J 2 bases; bases outside gene matches: 9. Looked up from germline, CDR1 is SQVTM and CDR2 is ANQGSEA. The CDR3 spells CSARQGPGNTGELFF. The CDR3 DNA reads as TGCAGCGCCCGACAGGGGCCCGGTAACACCGGGGAGCTGTTTTTT.

In this sample, this clonotype turned up once. A junction boundary mismatches the germline segment, possibly from a read error. V usage is TRBV5-8 and J usage is TRBJ2-5; 9 bases are a match to TRBD1. Germline values: CDR1 SGHTS, CDR2 YDEGEE. This CDR3 comprises 12 residues. The CDR3 here is CVSNRGRETQYF. Here the CDR3 DNA reads TGTGTCAGCAACAGGGGGCGGGAGACCCAGTACTTC.

This clonotype was seen ten or more times. The gene calls are TRBV5-1 and TRBJ2-3, with a possible D match to TRBD1 (5 bases). CDR1 is SGHRS and CDR2 is YFSETQ in the germline V gene. With 3 bases removed from V and 0 bases from J, the gap between germline ends came to 14 bases. This CDR3 has 16 amino acids. DNA of the CDR3: TGCGCCAGCAGCTCCTCTGACAGTTCTAGCACAGATACGCAGTATTTT. Protein: CASSSSDSSSTDTQYF.

There are many counts of this clonotype. The rearrangement uses TRBV12-3 or TRBV12-4 and TRBJ2-2; TRBD1 agrees at 10 bases. Germline trimming cut 8 bases from V and 5 bases from J; bases unmatched to any gene: 2. The CDR3 totals 13 residues. The CDR3, as DNA: TGTGCCAGCCGGGGACAGGGGACCGGGGAGCTGTTTTTT. Its protein product is CASRGQGTGELFF.

This clonotype was found once. The gene calls are TRBV7-9 and TRBJ2-1; no clear D. There are 13 residues in the CDR3. Trimming took 1 base from V and 7 from J, leaving 8 bases between them. Per germline, CDR1 SEHNR and CDR2 FQNEAQ (reference sequence). CDR3 amino acids: CASSLGAFNEQFF. Written as DNA, the CDR3 is TGTGCCAGCAGCTTAGGGGCTTTTAATGAGCAGTTCTTC.

Note on this clonotype: A read error is possible here, since a much larger clone lies one base away. The chain links TRBV6-2 or TRBV6-3 to TRBJ2-5; a weak D match, TRBD2 (5 bases). V was trimmed by 0 bases and J by 11 bases, leaving 19 bases between them. Per the germline V gene, CDR1 is MNHEY and CDR2 is SVGEGT. The CDR3 is made up of 15 amino acids. The CDR3 DNA follows: TGTGCCAGCAGTTACTCGTGGCGGGTACCTAATGAGCAGTACTTC. Encoded protein: CASSYSWRVPNEQYF.

A remark on this clonotype: It may be a read error: a sequence one base away is much more abundant. This chain joins TRBV7-2 and TRBJ2-1; TRBD2 aligns across 10 bases. The tail of the sequence fits TRBJ2-7 better, so the J call may be wrong. The germline gives CDR1 SGHTA, CDR2 FQGNSA. This CDR3 is built from 17 residues. The DNA of the CDR3 is TGTGCCAGCAGCTTTGGACTAGCGGTTGTGGGATACAATGAGCAGTACTTC. Translating it yields CASSFGLAVVGYNEQYF.

At least ten counts were recorded for this clonotype. This chain uses TRBV5-1 with TRBJ2-5; 10 bases line up with TRBD1. Germline CDR1 is SGHRS and CDR2 is YFSETQ. This CDR3 spans 16 amino acids. With 1 base clipped from V and 3 bases from J, the junction kept 6 bases outside the gene matches. The CDR3 bases are TGCGCCAGCAGCTTGACGGGACAGGGGAAGGAAGAGACCCAGTACTTC. Translation gives CASSLTGQGKEETQYF.

This rearrangement joins TRBV5-1 to TRBJ2-5; 10 bases agree with TRBD2. Per the germline V gene, CDR1 is SGHRS and CDR2 is YFSETQ. Germline trimming cut 1 base from V and 11 bases from J; bases unmatched to any gene: 17. CDR3 length equals 17 residues. CDR3 sequence: CASSLIVTAGGYNEQYF. CDR3 bases: TGCGCCAGCAGCTTGATCGTTACAGCGGGGGGGTACAATGAGCAGTACTTC.

This clonotype occurred many times. The CDR3 DNA sequence: TGCGCCAGCAGCTTGGGTTCAGGGAACTCCTACGAGCAGTACTTC. It translates to CASSLGSGNSYEQYF. The rearrangement joins TRBV5-1 to TRBJ2-7, with D possibly being TRBD1 (5 bases). This CDR3 region has 15 residues. Germline CDR1 SGHRS, CDR2 YFSETQ. V shed 0 bases and J shed 0 bases, with 10 bases lying between them.

As DNA, the CDR3 is TGCAGTGCTAGAGATGGTGACAGGGGGACCTACGAGCAGTACTTC. Translation: CSARDGDRGTYEQYF. The rearrangement joins TRBV20-1 to TRBJ2-7, with 9 bases identical to TRBD1. CDR1 and CDR2 (germline): DFQATT, SNEGSKA (reference sequence). The V segment lost 0 bases and the J segment 2 bases; nucleotides outside the gene matches: 5. This CDR3 spans 15 amino acids.

A note on this clonotype: A read error may be the cause here, since a much bigger clone is one base away. The chain has TRBV24-1 and TRBJ2-1; 11 nucleotides match TRBD2. The end of the DNA fits TRBJ2-7 better, so the J call may be wrong. Germline CDR1 and CDR2: KGHDR and SFDVKD. The CDR3 covers 17 residues. The CDR3 loop is CATSDASGGSSYNEQYF. The CDR3 bases are TGTGCCACCAGTGACGCTAGCGGGGGGAGCTCCTACAATGAGCAGTACTTC.